The clone carrying this T cell receptor beta chain has a handful of counts. Antigen specificity is unknown. The data derive from a study of T-cell reconstitution after alpha-beta-depleted transplantation in children. Whole-study findings and limits: Several hundred expanded graft clones reportedly gave rise to the alpha-beta T cells present about two months after transplant. Once a year had passed after transplant, T-cell counts and diversity came mostly from newly produced T cells. From surviving recipient T cells and thymic progenitors came the high day-60 TCRbeta diversity observed in some patients.

TCRbeta library preparation incorporated unique molecular identifiers. TCRdb re-derived calls from the PCR reads in MiXCR, one entry per CDR3 protein. Altogether roughly 70,000 distinct CDR3 sequences are present, roughly 4.4% being singletons, with the ten largest covering approximately 17%. The length of the CDR3 is 13 residues. Germline assignment: CDR1 SGHAT and CDR2 FQNNGV. V was clipped by 7 bases and J by 7 bases, with 13 bases between them. The chain has TRBV11-2 and TRBJ1-4; D is possibly TRBD1 (6 bases). Sequenced here: PBMCs, mostly from graft donor cells, sampled 180 days after TCRalphabeta/CD19-depleted stem cell transplant. The sequence was collected from a boy younger than two who had a stem cell transplant for acute myeloid leukemia, so the T cells may come from the graft donor. CDR3 sequence reads: CASTAAGVEKLFF. DNA for the CDR3: TGTGCCAGCACCGCGGCAGGGGTTGAAAAACTGTTTTTT.